This entry features one T cell receptor (beta chain) sequence. Its specificity is unknown. This entry is derived from a study of cytomegalovirus exposure and HLA in healthy donors. Losses at the gene ends were 3 bases for V and 1 base for J; bases not matched to a gene: 0. This CDR3 has 14 residues. Germline V gene data show CDR1 as MRHNA and CDR2 as SNTAGT. Study findings and constraints: Through in vitro validation, a few CMV-associated chains were shown to be specific for CMV antigens. Further analysis, carried out later, found HLA-associated TCR beta chains more clonally expanded than equally common other chains. When the data were analyzed later, several of the most significant clusters appeared to be linked to common viral pathogens.

PCR amplification relied on 60 Vbeta primers (plus 13 Jbeta primers). Only in-frame clones appear in the TCRdb table, and some are missing; sequencing was by immunoSEQ multiplex PCR. Of fewer than 200,000 clones in the sample, roughly 84% were seen once. The rearrangement uses TRBV6-4 and TRBJ1-1, with TRBD1 matching 9 bases. Material for sequencing was PBMCs. The clonotype was recovered from a man between 18 and 35 years old in good health and CMV-seropositive. The DNA of the CDR3 is TGTGCCAGCAGTGAGGGACAGGGGAACACTGAAGCTTTCTTT. This gives the protein CASSEGQGNTEAFF.